This record concerns one T cell receptor (beta chain) sequence. Its antigen has not been determined. Base qualities are not provided; no much larger clone lies one nucleotide away. In the ViraFEST assay, PBMC were stimulated with viral peptide pools, and TCR sequencing was then used to find antigen-specific CD4+ T cell clonotypes based on their expansion. After about 9 days of culture, CD4+ T cells were isolated with the EasySep CD4+ T cell isolation kit. The absence of prior SARS-CoV-2 infection in healthy vaccine recipients was confirmed by negative nucleocapsid antibodies before and after vaccination. Approximately 2 million PBMC per well were cultured with about 9.6 ug/ml peptides in IMDM containing roughly 5% human AB serum, roughly 9.5 IU/ml IL-2 and gentamicin. Half of the culture medium was replaced with fresh IL-2-containing medium on days 3 and 7. Unless noted otherwise, every peptide stimulation condition was cultured in triplicate wells. Using Ficoll-Paque Plus gradient centrifugation, PBMC were separated from whole blood and then either used fresh or cryopreserved at -140C. The overlapping peptide pools covered the spike proteins of SARS-CoV-2 and of the common cold coronaviruses HCoV-NL63, HCoV-OC43 and HCoV-229E. Genomic DNA was extracted from cultured CD4+ T cells with the QIAamp micro DNA kit.

This sample stems from a study of vaccination effects on CD4 cells after COVID-19 (dated 2022 in TCRdb). In the study overall: Two doses of either the BNT162b2 or the mRNA-1273 mRNA SARS-CoV-2 vaccine were administered to participants. In both COVID-19 convalescent patients and infection-naive vaccine recipients, the study compared SARS-CoV-2 spike-specific CD4+ TCR repertoires from before mRNA vaccination with those from after it. The full study included some 10 COVID-19 convalescent patients and a few SARS-CoV-2-naive healthy vaccine recipients. In the study, cultures from other donors were sequenced using the Oncomine TCR Beta short-read assay on an Illumina iSeq 100.

Study-wide findings and limitations: The study was limited by a small number of convalescent patients, and early post-infection timepoints were lacking. In healthy vaccine recipients, vaccine-induced clones were almost all SARS-CoV-2 mono-reactive, with only 1 of 255 cross-reactive with common cold coronaviruses. Marked clonal contraction was observed in both infection-induced and vaccine-induced clones at late post-vaccination timepoints, consistent with waning T cell responses.

The receptor library was made with the immunoSEQ multiplex PCR assay. DNA from the cultured, isolated CD4+ T cells was subjected to TCR beta CDR3 sequencing. On the authors' methods: Non-productive TCR sequences were removed, reads were trimmed to the CDR3 region, and CDR3s of at least 7 amino acids were retained. Antigen-specific clonotypes were identified using the MANAFEST web app by comparison of expansion in peptide wells against reference cultures. Positive clones required FDR<0.05 expansion versus reference and all other wells, odds ratio above 5, and frequency above 0.1% in two replicate wells. Clonotypes significantly expanded in SARS-CoV-2 spike wells and in at least one common cold coronavirus spike condition were defined as cross-reactive. Using the stringdist R package, CDR3 similarity was measured by Levenshtein distance, and unrooted trees were constructed with ape in R 3.6.1. TCRdb limited this immuneACCESS table to in-frame rearrangements with V and J called. A share of clones is missing; checked studies link under half to unresolved V genes, and the rest is unexplained. The V and J calls and clone size were taken over from that table, and D and trimming were inferred from the DNA. The sample includes about 20,000 clones, with about three quarters observed a single time. The top ten clones comprise approximately 19% of the sample.

The germline V gene yields KGHDR for CDR1 and SFDVKD for CDR2. The junction shows trimming of 3 bases on V and 6 bases on J, and the gene matches do not reach 16 bases of it. The CDR3 spans 18 residues, from the cysteine through the phenylalanine. Here the CDR3 DNA is all that survives: 54 bases in frame from base 1. The receptor's source is a human donor who received a COVID-19 vaccine. The sequenced sample was CD4+ T cells from PBMCs cultured with HCoV-NL63 spike peptides, obtained before COVID-19 vaccination. Reading the label with the study, this specimen's cell subset or site is: HCoV-NL63 spike overlapping peptide pool stimulation. The rearranged chain carries TRBV24-1 and TRBJ2-1; TRBD1 aligns with 7 central bases. The DNA sequence is given as TGTGCCACCAGTGATGGCCCCCCCGGGACAGCTATTTTCAATGAGCAGTTCTTC. Translated, it reads CATSDGPPGTAIFNEQFF.